This T cell receptor (beta chain) appears in the sequencing data of a study of blood T cell repertoires in COVID-19. Assay used: immunoSEQ multiplex PCR; TCRdb lists only in-frame clones, some missing. The sample contains about 220,000 clones, roughly 84% of which appear only once. Per germline, CDR1 SGHVS and CDR2 FQNEAQ. V lost 2 bases, J lost 6 bases, and 17 bases lay in between. The CDR3 runs 16 residues. Sequencing used peripheral blood. This chain uses TRBV7-8 with TRBJ2-1; tentative D call: TRBD1 (7 bases). The clonotype comes from a man aged 25 to 45 with active or convalescent COVID-19. CDR3 DNA sequence: TGTGCCAGCAGCTTAAAGTTTGGGCAGGGGGGCAATGAGCAGTTCTTC. Its translation is CASSLKFGQGGNEQFF.